The next 8 T cell receptor beta chains were all read from a single sample in a study of draining lymph node invasion in breast cancer. TCRdb passed the bulk RNA-seq reads through MiXCR, listing each CDR3 protein once. The data show just over 2,500 distinct CDR3 sequences, 64% seen once. Cells sorted as CD4+ CD45RA- CD25high were taken as memory regulatory T cells. The sequenced material came from sorted memory Tregs from a lymph node. The receptors derive from a female donor with luminal breast cancer.

The chain uses TRBV5-1 and TRBJ2-1, with D possibly TRBD1 on 5 matching bases. Per the germline V gene, CDR1 is SGHRS and CDR2 is YFSETQ. The CDR3 loop spans 16 amino acids. The V end lost 4 bases, the J end lost 3 bases, and 17 bases lay between the germline ends. The CDR3 DNA sequence: TGCGCCAGCAGCCCGGAACCGGGTAGGGGCTACAATGAGCAGTTCTTC. Translation: CASSPEPGRGYNEQFF.

In its sample, this clonotype was seen a few times. This sequence joins TRBV11-2 and TRBJ2-1; 8 positions agree with TRBD2. With V trimmed by 5 bases and J by 3 bases, 6 bases remained unmatched. The CDR3 spans 15 residues. Per germline, CDR1 SGHAT and CDR2 FQNNGV. The CDR3 sequence: CASSDSGGSYNEQFF. In DNA, the CDR3 is TGTGCCAGCAGCGACAGCGGGGGCAGCTACAATGAGCAGTTCTTC. Complete variable domain (other parts from reference TRBV11-2 and TRBJ2-1): EAGVAQSPRYKIIEKRQSVAFWCNPISGHATLYWYQQILGQGPKLLIQFQNNGVVDDSQLPKDRFSAERLKGVDSTLKIQPAKLEDSAVYLCASSDSGGSYNEQFFGPGTRLTVL.

In this sample, this clonotype turned up once. The CDR3 here is CASSPRGENTEAFF. CDR3 nucleotides: TGTGCCAGCTCACCCCGGGGGGAGAACACTGAAGCTTTCTTT. V is TRBV18 and J is TRBJ1-1; TRBD1 is a possible D gene (5 bases). V lost 3 bases and J 1 base, leaving 9 bases between the germline ends. Germline CDR1 is KGHSH and CDR2 is LQKENI. CDR3 length equals 14 residues.

The J gene is TRBJ1-5, the V gene TRBV19, with D uncertain. With 3 bases removed from V and 0 bases from J, the gap between germline ends came to 12 bases. CDR1 LNHDA and CDR2 SQIVND come from the germline V gene (reference sequence). This CDR3 region has 16 residues. The CDR3 loop reads CASSIRAQNSNQPQHF. The CDR3 bases are TGTGCCAGTAGTATTCGGGCCCAGAATAGCAATCAGCCCCAGCATTTT.

The table lists this clonotype with a count of one. The V gene is TRBV7-2, the J gene TRBJ2-1, with TRBD2 matching 11 bases. Germline V gives CDR1 SGHTA, CDR2 FQGNSA. This CDR3 spans 16 amino acids. With 0 bases clipped from V and 3 bases from J, the junction kept 1 base outside the gene matches. CDR3 loop: CASSLAGTSGYNEQFF. DNA for the CDR3: TGTGCCAGCAGCTTAGCGGGGACTAGCGGCTACAATGAGCAGTTCTTC.

This sequence joins TRBV12-3 or TRBV12-4 and TRBJ2-2; D ambiguous. There are 15 residues in the CDR3. V shed 5 bases and J shed 0 bases, with 10 bases lying between them. The CDR3 loop is CASSHGPANTGELFF. In DNA, the CDR3 is TGTGCCAGCAGTCATGGACCGGCGAACACCGGGGAGCTGTTTTTT.

J is TRBJ1-2 and V is TRBV19; 7 positions match TRBD1. Germline V gene sequence: CDR1 LNHDA, CDR2 SQIVND (reference sequence). This CDR3 region has 15 residues. V shed 6 bases, J shed 1 base, and the junction held 8 bases outside the gene matches. CDR3: CASSRGTALNYGYTF. Written as DNA, the CDR3 is TGTGCCAGTAGCCGAGGGACAGCTCTTAACTATGGCTACACCTTC.

V gene TRBV7-2 combines with J gene TRBJ1-1, with 11 bases identical to TRBD1. The CDR3 has 15 residues. CDR1 is SGHTA, CDR2 FQGNSA, per germline. J lost 7 bases, V lost 5 bases, and 9 bases had no gene match. CDR3 amino acids: CASSGGQGGLNEAFF. CDR3 nucleotides: TGTGCCAGCAGCGGGGGACAGGGGGGACTAAATGAAGCTTTCTTT.